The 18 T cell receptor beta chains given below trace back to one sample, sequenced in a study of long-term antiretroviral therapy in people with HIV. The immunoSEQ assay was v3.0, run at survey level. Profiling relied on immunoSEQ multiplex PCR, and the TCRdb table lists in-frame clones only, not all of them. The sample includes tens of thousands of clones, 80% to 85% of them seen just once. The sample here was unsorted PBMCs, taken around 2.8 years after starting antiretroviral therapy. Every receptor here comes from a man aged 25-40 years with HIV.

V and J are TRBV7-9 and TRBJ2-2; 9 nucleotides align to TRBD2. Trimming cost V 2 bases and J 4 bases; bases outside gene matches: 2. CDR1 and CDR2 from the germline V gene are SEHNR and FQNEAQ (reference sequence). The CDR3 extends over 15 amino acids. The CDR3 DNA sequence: TGTGCCAGCAGCTTACCGGGACTAGCCACCGGGGAGCTGTTTTTT. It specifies CASSLPGLATGELFF.

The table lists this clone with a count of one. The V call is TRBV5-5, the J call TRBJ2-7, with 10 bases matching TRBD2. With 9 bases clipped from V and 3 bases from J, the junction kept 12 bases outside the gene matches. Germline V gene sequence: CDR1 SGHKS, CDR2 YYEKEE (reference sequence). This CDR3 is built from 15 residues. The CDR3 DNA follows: TGTGCCAACTTTGCTCTAGCGGGAGAAATCTACGAGCAGTACTTC. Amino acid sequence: CANFALAGEIYEQYF.

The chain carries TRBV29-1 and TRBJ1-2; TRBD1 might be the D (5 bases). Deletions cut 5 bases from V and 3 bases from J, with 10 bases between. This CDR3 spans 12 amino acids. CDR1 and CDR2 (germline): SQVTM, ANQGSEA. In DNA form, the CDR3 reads TGCAGCGTTCTCAGGGAAGACTATGGCTACACCTTC. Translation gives CSVLREDYGYTF.

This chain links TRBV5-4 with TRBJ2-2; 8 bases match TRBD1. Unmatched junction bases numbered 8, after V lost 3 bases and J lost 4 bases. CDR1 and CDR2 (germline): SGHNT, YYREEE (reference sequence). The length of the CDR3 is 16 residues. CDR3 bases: TGTGCCAGCAGCTCGCCGACAGGGGAAGGCACCGGGGAGCTGTTTTTT. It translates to CASSSPTGEGTGELFF.

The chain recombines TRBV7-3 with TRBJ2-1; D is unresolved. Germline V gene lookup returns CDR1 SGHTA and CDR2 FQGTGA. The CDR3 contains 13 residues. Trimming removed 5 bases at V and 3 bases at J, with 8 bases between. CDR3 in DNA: TGTGCCAGCAGCGTTGGATACTACAATGAGCAGTTCTTC. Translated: CASSVGYYNEQFF.

The CDR3 loop is CASSRLAGLNEQFF. The CDR3 nucleotides are TGTGCCAGCAGTAGACTAGCGGGGCTCAATGAGCAGTTCTTC. The chain has TRBV5-4 and TRBJ2-1; 11 nucleotides match TRBD2. This CDR3 is built from 14 residues. The V segment lost 5 bases and the J segment 6 bases; nucleotides outside the gene matches: 4. Germline V gene lookup returns CDR1 SGHNT and CDR2 YYREEE (reference sequence). Together with reference TRBV5-4 and TRBJ2-1, the CDR3 gives the full variable domain: ETGVTQSPTHLIKTRGQQVTLRCSSQSGHNTVSWYQQALGQGPQFIFQYYREEENGRGNFPPRFSGLQFPNYSSELNVNALELDDSALYLCASSRLAGLNEQFFGPGTRLTVL.

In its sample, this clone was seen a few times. The CDR3 here is CASSVYPRDSTHNYGYTF. The CDR3 DNA is TGTGCCAGCAGCGTTTACCCCCGGGACAGTACACATAACTATGGCTACACCTTC. The genes are TRBV7-9 and TRBJ1-2; 7 nucleotides line up with TRBD1. This CDR3 has 18 residues. Per germline, CDR1 SEHNR and CDR2 FQNEAQ (reference sequence). J was trimmed by 1 base and V by 5 bases; bases with no gene match: 16.

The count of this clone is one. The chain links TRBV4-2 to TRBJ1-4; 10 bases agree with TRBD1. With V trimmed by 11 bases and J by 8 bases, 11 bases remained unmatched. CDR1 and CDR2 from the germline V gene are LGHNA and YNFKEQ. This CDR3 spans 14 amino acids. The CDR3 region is CASQADRGGEKLFF. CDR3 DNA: TGTGCCTCTCAAGCGGACAGGGGGGGCGAAAAACTGTTTTTT.

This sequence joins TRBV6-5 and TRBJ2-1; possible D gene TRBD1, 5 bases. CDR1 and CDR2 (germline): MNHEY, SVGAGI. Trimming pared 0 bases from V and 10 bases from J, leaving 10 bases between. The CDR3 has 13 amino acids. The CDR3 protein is CASSYSGAIEQFF. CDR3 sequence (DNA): TGTGCCAGCAGTTACTCTGGGGCTATCGAGCAGTTCTTC.

The CDR3 here is CASSTRTGGSGELFF. For the CDR3, the DNA is TGTGCCAGCAGCACGCGGACAGGCGGGAGCGGGGAGCTGTTTTTT. The chain links TRBV11-2 to TRBJ2-2; D could derive from TRBD1 or TRBD2 (7 bases each). Germline values: CDR1 SGHAT, CDR2 FQNNGV. The CDR3 has 15 amino acids. V lost 5 bases and J 7 bases, leaving 17 bases between the germline ends.

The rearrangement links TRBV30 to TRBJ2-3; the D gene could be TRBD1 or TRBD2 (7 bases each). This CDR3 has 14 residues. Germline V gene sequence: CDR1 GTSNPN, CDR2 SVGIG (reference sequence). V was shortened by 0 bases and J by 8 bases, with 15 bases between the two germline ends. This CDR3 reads CAWSVLQGGATQYF. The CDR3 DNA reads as TGTGCCTGGAGTGTTCTTCAGGGGGGGGCTACGCAGTATTTT.

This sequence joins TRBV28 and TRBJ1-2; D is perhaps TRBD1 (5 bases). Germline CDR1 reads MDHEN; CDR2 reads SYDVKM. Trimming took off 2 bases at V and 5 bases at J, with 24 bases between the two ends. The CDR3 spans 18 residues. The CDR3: CASSLGQGAQVGVYGYTF. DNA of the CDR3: TGTGCCAGCAGTTTAGGTCAGGGCGCCCAGGTGGGGGTGTATGGCTACACCTTC.

The DNA of the CDR3 is TGTGCCAGCAGCGTATCGGGGAAACTGGATGAGCAGTTCTTC. Its translation: CASSVSGKLDEQFF. The chain combines TRBV9 with TRBJ2-1; D may be TRBD2 (5 bases). Germline-derived CDR1 and CDR2 are SGDLS and YYNGEE. The V and J ends lost 1 base and 8 bases respectively, with 13 bases between them. This CDR3 is 14 amino acids long.

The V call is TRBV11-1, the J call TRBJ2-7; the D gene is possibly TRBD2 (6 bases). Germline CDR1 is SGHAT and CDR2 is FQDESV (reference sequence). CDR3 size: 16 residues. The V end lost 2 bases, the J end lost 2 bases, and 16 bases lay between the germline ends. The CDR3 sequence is CASSLIMAAGPYEQYF. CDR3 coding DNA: TGTGCCAGCAGCTTAATTATGGCCGCGGGGCCCTACGAGCAGTACTTC.

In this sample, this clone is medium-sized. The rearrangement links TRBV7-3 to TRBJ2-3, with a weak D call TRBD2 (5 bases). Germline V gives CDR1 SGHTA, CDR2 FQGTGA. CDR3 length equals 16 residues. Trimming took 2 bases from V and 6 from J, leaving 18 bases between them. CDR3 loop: CASSLAGQKNGDTQYF. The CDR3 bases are TGTGCCAGCAGCTTAGCGGGCCAAAAGAATGGGGATACGCAGTATTTT. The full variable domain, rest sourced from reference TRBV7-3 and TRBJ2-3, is GAGVSQTPSNKVTEKGKYVELRCDPISGHTALYWYRQSLGQGPEFLIYFQGTGAADDSGLPNDRFFAVRPEGSVSTLKIQRTERGDSAVYLCASSLAGQKNGDTQYFGPGTRLTVL.

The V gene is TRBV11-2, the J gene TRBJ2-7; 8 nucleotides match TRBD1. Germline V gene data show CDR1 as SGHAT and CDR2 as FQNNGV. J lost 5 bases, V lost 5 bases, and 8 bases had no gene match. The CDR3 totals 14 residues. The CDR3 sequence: CASSPGQGSNEQYF. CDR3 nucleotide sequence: TGTGCCAGCAGCCCCGGACAGGGAAGTAACGAGCAGTACTTC.

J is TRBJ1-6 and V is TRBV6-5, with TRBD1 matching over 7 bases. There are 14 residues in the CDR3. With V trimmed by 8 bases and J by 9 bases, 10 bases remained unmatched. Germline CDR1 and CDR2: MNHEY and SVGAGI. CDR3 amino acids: CASAEGQPFSPLHF. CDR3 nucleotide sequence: TGTGCCAGCGCCGAGGGACAGCCATTTTCACCCCTCCACTTT.

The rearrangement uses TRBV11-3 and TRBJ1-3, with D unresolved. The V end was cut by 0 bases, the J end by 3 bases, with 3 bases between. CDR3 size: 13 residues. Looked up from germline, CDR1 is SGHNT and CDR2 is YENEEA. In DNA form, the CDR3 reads TGTGCCAGCAGCTTAGAAGTTGGAAACACCATATATTTT. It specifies CASSLEVGNTIYF.